Listed here are 29 T cell receptor beta chains from one sample, sequenced in a study of T-cell reconstitution after alpha-beta-depleted transplantation in children. Unique molecular identifiers tagged the TCRbeta library. Each CDR3 protein is one row after TCRdb ran MiXCR on the PCR reads. The table includes hundreds of thousands of distinct CDR3 sequences, roughly 23% detected once. Sequenced material: PBMCs, mostly from graft donor cells, taken 360 days after TCRalphabeta/CD19-depleted stem cell transplant. These receptors all stem from a boy under two years old who had a stem cell transplant for acute myeloid leukemia, so the T cells may come from the graft donor.

This chain uses TRBV12-3 or TRBV12-4 with TRBJ1-1; the match to TRBD1 covers 9 bases. V shed 3 bases, J shed 7 bases, and the junction held 9 bases outside the gene matches. CDR3 size: 15 residues. In nucleotides, the CDR3 is TGTGCCAGCAGTTTGATTGGGACAGGGATAAGTGAAGCTTTCTTT. Its translation: CASSLIGTGISEAFF.

This clonotype was detected ten times or more. The V and J genes are TRBV20-1 and TRBJ2-3, with TRBD2 matching 10 bases. Germline V gives CDR1 DFQATT, CDR2 SNEGSKA (reference sequence). Germline trimming cut 5 bases from V and 3 bases from J; bases unmatched to any gene: 2. The CDR3 has 13 amino acids. CDR3 amino acids: CSAASGSTDTQYF. Written as DNA, the CDR3 is TGCAGTGCTGCTAGCGGGAGTACAGATACGCAGTATTTT.

The sample holds a few counts of this clonotype. The chain recombines TRBV11-2 with TRBJ2-1, with 10 bases matching TRBD1. The CDR3 extends over 15 amino acids. Per germline, CDR1 SGHAT and CDR2 FQNNGV. V lost 3 bases and J lost 12; bases outside the gene matches: 11. CDR3 residues: CASSLDRGFYPGQFF. The DNA of the CDR3 is TGTGCCAGCAGCTTGGACAGGGGGTTCTATCCGGGGCAGTTCTTC.

This clonotype showed up many times. J is TRBJ1-5 and V is TRBV5-5; 7 bases align to TRBD1. Unmatched junction bases numbered 14, after V lost 0 bases and J lost 11 bases. The germline gives CDR1 SGHKS, CDR2 YYEKEE (reference sequence). The CDR3 covers 16 residues. The CDR3, as DNA: TGTGCCAGCAGCTTGGTACCGGGGACAGCTATATTAACCCAGCATTTT. It translates to CASSLVPGTAILTQHF.

This clonotype was recorded a few times. The chain combines TRBV12-3 or TRBV12-4 with TRBJ2-2; the match to TRBD1 covers 7 bases. V was clipped by 5 bases and J by 4 bases; unmatched bases: 10. This CDR3 spans 16 amino acids. CDR3 residues: CASSVLPRGSTGELFF. Here the CDR3 DNA reads TGTGCCAGCAGTGTATTACCCAGGGGGAGCACCGGGGAGCTGTTTTTT.

V gene TRBV5-1 combines with J gene TRBJ2-1, with 7 bases aligning to TRBD2. Germline CDR1 and CDR2: SGHRS and YFSETQ. The CDR3 loop spans 14 amino acids. After removal of 4 bases from V and 7 bases from J, the junction contained 8 bases not matched to a gene. In nucleotides, the CDR3 is TGCGCCAGCAGCGGCGGGGGAGCAGGAAATGAGCAGTTCTTC. This sequence encodes CASSGGGAGNEQFF. Looking up the rest from reference TRBV5-1 and TRBJ2-1 gives the full variable domain: KAGVTQTPRYLIKTRGQQVTLSCSPISGHRSVSWYQQTPGQGLQFLFEYFSETQRNKGNFPGRFSGRQFSNSRSEMNVSTLELGDSALYLCASSGGGAGNEQFFGPGTRLTVL.

The J gene is TRBJ2-2, the V gene TRBV7-9; TRBD1 or TRBD2 may be the D gene (6 bases each). Per the germline V gene, CDR1 is SEHNR and CDR2 is FQNEAQ (reference sequence). The V end lost 5 bases, the J end lost 2 bases, and 18 bases lay between the germline ends. The CDR3 is 17 residues long. The CDR3 loop reads CASSKIRGEPNTGELFF. The CDR3 DNA reads as TGTGCCAGCAGCAAAATTAGGGGGGAACCTAACACCGGGGAGCTGTTTTTT.

This clonotype has a count of ten or more. The rearrangement links TRBV7-9 to TRBJ2-5; D not certain. The V end lost 1 base, the J end lost 2 bases, and 5 bases lay between the germline ends. CDR3 size: 13 residues. Germline V gene data show CDR1 as SEHNR and CDR2 as FQNEAQ (reference sequence). DNA for the CDR3: TGTGCCAGCAGCTTAGACATACAAGAGACCCAGTACTTC. Protein: CASSLDIQETQYF.

This clonotype has just a few counts. The CDR3: CASRAPVGSYNSPLHF. In nucleotides, the CDR3 is TGTGCCAGCAGGGCTCCGGTCGGGTCCTATAATTCACCCCTCCACTTT. The chain uses TRBV6-1 and TRBJ1-6; D gene uncertain. CDR1 is MNHNS, CDR2 SASEGT, per germline. V was clipped by 6 bases and J by 1 base, with 13 bases between them. CDR3 size: 16 residues.

This clonotype has at least ten counts. For the CDR3, the DNA is TGTGCCAGCAGTTTCTCCACTAGCCTCTCTAGCACAGATACGCAGTATTTT. This translates into CASSFSTSLSSTDTQYF. The rearrangement links TRBV28 to TRBJ2-3; the D gene is possibly TRBD2 (6 bases). CDR1 is MDHEN and CDR2 is SYDVKM in the germline V gene. V gave up 3 bases and J gave up 0 bases, with 16 bases separating them. The length of the CDR3 is 17 residues.

The rearrangement uses TRBV30 and TRBJ1-2, with a tentative D call TRBD1 (6 bases). The germline CDR1 and CDR2 sequences are GTSNPN and SVGIG (reference sequence). CDR3 length equals 13 residues. Trimming stripped 1 base from V and 6 bases from J, with 12 bases between. CDR3 protein: CAWSADPGDGYTF. CDR3 nucleotides: TGTGCCTGGAGTGCGGATCCAGGGGATGGCTACACCTTC.

This clonotype was picked up many times. The chain uses TRBV20-1 and TRBJ2-4; no reliable D call. Germline V gives CDR1 DFQATT, CDR2 SNEGSKA (reference sequence). Deletions cut 1 base from V and 6 bases from J, with 7 bases between. The CDR3 is 12 residues long. In nucleotides, the CDR3 is TGCAGTGCTAGAGCGTCCGGAAACATTCAGTACTTC. This codes for CSARASGNIQYF.

There are a few counts of this clonotype. The V gene is TRBV6-1, the J gene TRBJ1-1; D unclear. The germline V and J ends were trimmed by 8 bases and 2 bases, with 12 bases remaining between them. The germline gives CDR1 MNHNS, CDR2 SASEGT. This CDR3 spans 13 amino acids. CDR3 DNA sequence: TGTGCCAGCCGACTTGGGCTTAACACTGAAGCTTTCTTT. Protein product: CASRLGLNTEAFF.

The V and J genes are TRBV5-5 and TRBJ2-5; D may be TRBD2 (5 bases). The CDR3 runs to 14 residues. Trimming removed 4 bases at V and 1 base at J, with 11 bases between. The germline V gene encodes CDR1 SGHKS and CDR2 YYEKEE (reference sequence). CDR3 loop: CASSHEGFQETQYF. The CDR3 DNA follows: TGTGCCAGCAGCCACGAGGGATTCCAAGAGACCCAGTACTTC.

V is TRBV20-1 and J is TRBJ1-1; D is uncertain. This CDR3 is 19 amino acids long. Deletions cut 1 base from V and 0 bases from J, with 24 bases between. Looked up from germline, CDR1 is DFQATT and CDR2 is SNEGSKA (reference sequence). CDR3: CSARGVLRADNAVNTEAFF. The CDR3 DNA reads TGCAGTGCTAGAGGTGTCCTCCGGGCCGACAATGCCGTGAACACTGAAGCTTTCTTT.

This chain connects TRBV20-1 to TRBJ1-1; D call uncertain. Germline V gives CDR1 DFQATT, CDR2 SNEGSKA (reference sequence). V lost 0 bases, J lost 1 base, and 12 bases lay in between. CDR3 length: 15 residues. The DNA for the CDR3 is TGCAGTGCTAGAGATATGGCGGGTGCGAACACTGAAGCTTTCTTT. Protein: CSARDMAGANTEAFF.

This clonotype was seen a few times. J is TRBJ2-7 and V is TRBV12-3 or TRBV12-4, with D possibly matching TRBD1 (5 bases). With 5 bases removed from V and 1 base from J, the gap between germline ends came to 9 bases. This CDR3 spans 13 amino acids. The CDR3 is CASSARGSYEQYV. For the CDR3, the DNA is TGTGCCAGCAGTGCTAGGGGATCCTACGAGCAGTACGTC.

This clonotype was observed once. The rearrangement joins TRBV4-3 to TRBJ1-1; the D gene is possibly TRBD1 (6 bases). The germline V gene has CDR1 LGHNA and CDR2 YSLEER. Deletions cut 3 bases from V and 0 bases from J, with 14 bases between. The CDR3 is made up of 16 amino acids. The CDR3 bases are TGCGCCAGCAGCCAGGGAGGGGGGGCAATGAACACTGAAGCTTTCTTT. This encodes CASSQGGGAMNTEAFF.

Ten or more counts support this clonotype. The chain combines TRBV4-1 with TRBJ2-5; 8 bases fit TRBD2. CDR1 and CDR2 (germline): MGHRA, YSYEKL. This CDR3 has 15 amino acids. Unmatched junction bases numbered 12, after V lost 5 bases and J lost 7 bases. CDR3 sequence: CASSGAGLVAGTQYF. CDR3 DNA: TGCGCCAGCAGCGGGGCGGGACTAGTCGCAGGGACCCAGTACTTC.

The chain employs TRBV7-9 and TRBJ2-5, with 7 bases identical to TRBD1. The germline V gene has CDR1 SEHNR and CDR2 FQNEAQ (reference sequence). The CDR3 is made up of 14 amino acids. V was clipped by 5 bases and J by 5 bases; unmatched bases: 8. CDR3 region: CASSPTGDGETQYF. DNA of the CDR3: TGTGCCAGCAGCCCTACAGGGGACGGTGAGACCCAGTACTTC.

There are a few counts of this clonotype. The chain has TRBV27 and TRBJ2-7, with 8 bases fitting TRBD2. V lost 3 bases to trimming and J lost 6 bases; unmatched junction nucleotides: 4. Germline CDR1 and CDR2: MNHEY and SMNVEV (reference sequence). The CDR3 is 13 residues long. This chain's CDR3 is CASSLAGGIEQYF. The CDR3 nucleotides read TGTGCCAGCAGTTTGGCGGGGGGAATCGAGCAGTACTTC.

This clonotype was seen more than once but under ten times. J is TRBJ2-7 and V is TRBV4-3; 8 bases align to TRBD2. J lost 2 bases, V lost 0 bases, and 9 bases had no gene match. The CDR3 spans 17 residues. Per the germline V gene, CDR1 is LGHNA and CDR2 is YSLEER. The CDR3 DNA sequence: TGCGCCAGCAGCCAAGATCCCCCGGGGGGGAGCGCCTACGAGCAGTACTTC. It yields the protein CASSQDPPGGSAYEQYF.

This clonotype was seen a few times. The CDR3 here is CASSFAQGVVETQYF. CDR3 sequence (DNA): TGTGCCAGCAGTTTTGCGCAGGGCGTGGTGGAGACCCAGTACTTC. The genes are TRBV12-3 or TRBV12-4 and TRBJ2-5; possibly TRBD1 for D (5 bases). The CDR3 is 15 amino acids. V shed 3 bases and J shed 5 bases, with 16 bases lying between them.

This clonotype occurred a few times. The V call is TRBV7-8, the J call TRBJ1-5; no clear D gene. V gave up 2 bases and J gave up 3 bases, with 11 bases separating them. CDR3 size: 15 residues. CDR1 and CDR2 from the germline V gene are SGHVS and FQNEAQ. The CDR3 is CASSLNWASNQPQHF. CDR3 DNA sequence: TGTGCCAGCAGCTTAAATTGGGCCTCCAATCAGCCCCAGCATTTT.

The chain couples TRBV4-3 to TRBJ2-1, with a tentative D call TRBD2 (5 bases). The V gene lost 0 bases and the J gene lost 7 bases, with 10 bases spanning the gap. The length of the CDR3 is 14 residues. Germline CDR1 LGHNA, CDR2 YSLEER. CDR3 in amino acids: CASSQDSARNEQFF. CDR3 coding DNA: TGCGCCAGCAGCCAAGATAGCGCTCGGAATGAGCAGTTCTTC.

Regarding this clonotype: Given a much more abundant clone one base away, this may be a read error. The rearrangement links TRBV10-3 to TRBJ1-5, with TRBD1 matching over 7 bases. With V trimmed by 6 bases and J by 5 bases, 4 bases remained unmatched. Germline lookup yields CDR1 ENHRY and CDR2 SYGVKD. This CDR3 has 13 residues. CDR3 DNA sequence: TGTGCCATCAGCTACAGGGGAGATCAGCCCCAGCATTTT. Translation: CAISYRGDQPQHF.

The genes are TRBV10-3 and TRBJ1-1, with D hard to call. Germline assignment: CDR1 ENHRY and CDR2 SYGVKD. V shed 2 bases and J shed 4 bases, with 11 bases lying between them. The length of the CDR3 is 14 residues. The CDR3 DNA follows: TGTGCCATCAGTGAGGGATTAGTATCCACTGAAGCTTTCTTT. This sequence encodes CAISEGLVSTEAFF.

This clonotype occurred a few times. This chain uses TRBV9 with TRBJ1-2; no reliable D call. Trimming took 0 bases from V and 0 from J, leaving 9 bases between them. Germline V gives CDR1 SGDLS, CDR2 YYNGEE. The CDR3 is 15 residues long. CDR3 bases: TGTGCCAGCAGCGTAGGGACCGCAGCTAACTATGGCTACACCTTC. It specifies CASSVGTAANYGYTF.

In nucleotides, the CDR3 is TGTGCCAGCAGTTACAGGTCGAACACCGGGGAGCTGTTTTTT. This sequence encodes CASSYRSNTGELFF. The chain carries TRBV6-2 or TRBV6-3 and TRBJ2-2; no clear D gene. Per the germline V gene, CDR1 is MNHEY and CDR2 is SVGEGT. The CDR3 is 14 amino acids. V was clipped by 2 bases and J by 0 bases, with 4 bases between them.